This TCR beta chain was retrieved from a study of blood T cell repertoires in COVID-19. Study-wide context: Italy, Spain and the United States were the sources of the convalescent and acute COVID-19 samples. From T cells, B-cell-depleted T cells, or PBMCs came the material, which was cDNA or gDNA.

The CDR3 length is 15 residues. Germline lookup yields CDR1 MDHEN and CDR2 SYDVKM. V gave up 5 bases and J gave up 6 bases; unmatched junction bases: 11. In the authors' workflow: Cell counts per sample came from amplifying reference gene primers. The table came from immunoSEQ multiplex PCR; TCRdb's copy has only in-frame clones and leaves some out. V and J calls and clone size are copied from that table; D and trimming were computed from the DNA. The sample yields around 250,000 clones, about 83% seen once. The origin of this receptor is an elderly man with acute or convalescent COVID-19. The chain employs TRBV28 and TRBJ2-7, with 9 bases that match TRBD1. Sequenced input: peripheral blood. This CDR3 is CASSPQDRGGGEQYF. CDR3 nucleotides: TGTGCCAGCAGTCCCCAAGACAGGGGGGGAGGCGAGCAGTACTTC.